These 26 T cell receptor beta chains share one sample of origin, sequenced in a study of blood T cells in healthy people across ages. Using a J-beta primer mix together with a sample-barcoded 5' primer, a second PCR was run for roughly 7 to 12 cycles. MiXCR was run by TCRdb on the 5' RACE reads, yielding one entry per CDR3 protein. The profile shows about 780,000 distinct CDR3 sequences, approximately 65% of them singletons. What was sequenced was blood. These receptors were collected from a man younger than 40 in good health.

The chain carries TRBV9 and TRBJ1-6; TRBD1 is a possible D gene (5 bases). Trimming took off 0 bases at V and 2 bases at J, with 12 bases between the two ends. The CDR3 sequence is 17 residues long. Germline V CDR1 and CDR2: SGDLS, YYNGEE. The DNA for the CDR3 is TGTGCCAGCAGCGTAGAGCAAGGGACTACCTATAATTCACCCCTCCACTTT. This encodes CASSVEQGTTYNSPLHF.

This clonotype appeared a few times. V usage is TRBV5-4 and J usage is TRBJ2-1; no clear D. The CDR3 is 11 amino acids. Per germline, CDR1 SGHNT and CDR2 YYREEE (reference sequence). Trimming shortened V by 2 bases and J by 10 bases, and 7 bases separated the two germline ends. CDR3 loop: CASSLSKEQFF. As DNA, the CDR3 is TGTGCCAGCAGCTTAAGTAAGGAGCAGTTCTTC.

The chain links TRBV9 to TRBJ1-5; weak D call: TRBD1 (5 bases). The ends were cut back, 0 bases at V and 1 base at J, with 11 bases in the middle. The CDR3 sequence is 16 residues long. Germline V gives CDR1 SGDLS, CDR2 YYNGEE. The CDR3: CASSVEGWGSNQPQHF. CDR3 DNA sequence: TGTGCCAGCAGCGTAGAGGGGTGGGGCAGCAATCAGCCCCAGCATTTT. Combining the CDR3 with reference TRBV9 and TRBJ1-5 gives the whole variable domain DSGVTQTPKHLITATGQRVTLRCSPRSGDLSVYWYQQSLDQGLQFLIQYYNGEERAKGNILERFSAQQFPDLHSELNLSSLELGDSALYFCASSVEGWGSNQPQHFGDGTRLSIL.

Only a few counts were recorded for this clonotype. This rearrangement joins TRBV29-1 to TRBJ2-1, with a possible D match to TRBD1 (5 bases). The CDR3 loop spans 12 amino acids. The germline V gene encodes CDR1 SQVTM and CDR2 ANQGSEA. The V end lost 4 bases, the J end lost 10 bases, and 14 bases lay between the germline ends. CDR3 sequence reads: CSVGRRVGEQFF. DNA of the CDR3: TGCAGCGTTGGTCGCAGGGTCGGGGAGCAGTTCTTC.

This clonotype was found a few times. This chain joins TRBV12-3 or TRBV12-4 and TRBJ2-1; 10 bases fit TRBD1. CDR3 length equals 15 residues. J was trimmed by 4 bases and V by 6 bases; bases with no gene match: 6. In nucleotides, the CDR3 is TGTGCCAGCAGAGCGGGACAGGGGTCATACAATGAGCAGTTCTTC. The encoded protein is CASRAGQGSYNEQFF.

The rearrangement links TRBV15 to TRBJ2-1, with 7 positions matching TRBD1. Looked up from germline, CDR1 is LNHNV and CDR2 is YYDKDF (reference sequence). This CDR3 comprises 15 residues. J gave up 7 bases and V 4 bases, and 10 bases lay outside the gene matches. CDR3: CATSKTGSVLNEQFF. CDR3 sequence (DNA): TGTGCCACCAGCAAGACAGGGTCAGTCCTTAATGAGCAGTTCTTC. The whole variable domain, filled in from reference TRBV15 and TRBJ2-1, reads DAMVIQNPRYQVTQFGKPVTLSCSQTLNHNVMYWYQQKSSQAPKLLFHYYDKDFNNEADTPDNFQSRRPNTSFCFLDIRSPGLGDTAMYLCATSKTGSVLNEQFFGPGTRLTVL.

This clonotype has only one observation. This rearrangement joins TRBV20-1 to TRBJ2-2; 13 nucleotides agree with TRBD2. The trim removed 7 bases at V and 6 bases at J, leaving 8 bases unmatched. The CDR3 covers 15 residues. The germline V gene has CDR1 DFQATT and CDR2 SNEGSKA (reference sequence). The CDR3 sequence: CSVTSLAGGSGELFF. In DNA form, the CDR3 reads TGCAGTGTTACTTCACTAGCGGGGGGGTCCGGGGAGCTGTTTTTT.

CDR3 coding DNA: TGTGCCAGCAGCCGCCTTTCCGGGACACGGAGATACAATGAGCAGTACTTC. It encodes CASSRLSGTRRYNEQYF. The V and J genes are TRBV25-1 and TRBJ2-4, with a tentative D call TRBD1 (6 bases). Germline CDR1 reads MGHDK; CDR2 reads SYGVNS. This CDR3 region has 17 residues. Trimming took 6 bases from V and 13 from J, leaving 31 bases between them.

With regard to this clonotype: This clone may be a read error of a much larger clone one base away. The chain joins TRBV6-5 to TRBJ2-4, with D perhaps TRBD1 (5 bases). This CDR3 spans 15 amino acids. The V gene's germline CDR1 is MNHEY and CDR2 SVGAGI. The CDR3, as DNA: TGTGCCAGCAGTTACTCTTGGACATCCGAAAACACTCAGTACTTC. It specifies CASSYSWTSENTQYF.

V and J are TRBV12-3 or TRBV12-4 and TRBJ2-7; D is uncertain. V was shortened by 3 bases and J by 3 bases, with 15 bases between the two germline ends. The CDR3 is 15 amino acids. The chain's CDR3 is CASSFAFTGDYEQYF. For the CDR3, the DNA is TGTGCCAGCAGTTTTGCGTTCACTGGTGACTACGAGCAGTACTTC.

The gene calls are TRBV15 and TRBJ2-6; D uncertain. Germline V CDR1 and CDR2: LNHNV, YYDKDF (reference sequence). The CDR3 consists of 17 residues. V shed 0 bases and J shed 0 bases, with 9 bases lying between them. This chain's CDR3 is CATSRDLIDSGANVLTF. Written as DNA, the CDR3 is TGTGCCACCAGCAGAGATCTCATTGACTCTGGGGCCAACGTCCTGACTTTC. The full variable domain, its missing parts supplied by reference TRBV15 and TRBJ2-6, is DAMVIQNPRYQVTQFGKPVTLSCSQTLNHNVMYWYQQKSSQAPKLLFHYYDKDFNNEADTPDNFQSRRPNTSFCFLDIRSPGLGDTAMYLCATSRDLIDSGANVLTFGAGSRLTVL.

This clonotype has more than one count but fewer than ten. The chain employs TRBV20-1 and TRBJ1-2; 9 positions match TRBD1. Losses at the gene ends were 5 bases for V and 6 bases for J; bases not matched to a gene: 4. CDR3 length: 12 residues. The germline V gene encodes CDR1 DFQATT and CDR2 SNEGSKA (reference sequence). CDR3 nucleotides: TGCAGTGCTGGGACAGGGCGGGATGGCTACACCTTC. Amino acid sequence: CSAGTGRDGYTF.

V is TRBV20-1 and J is TRBJ2-2; a weak D match, TRBD1 (6 bases). Germline V CDR1 and CDR2: DFQATT, SNEGSKA (reference sequence). This CDR3 spans 13 amino acids. V lost 8 bases and J lost 5, with 15 bases in between. This CDR3 is CSRFNRETGELFF. The CDR3 DNA follows: TGCAGTAGATTCAACAGGGAAACCGGGGAGCTGTTTTTT.

The V gene is TRBV10-3, the J gene TRBJ1-2, with D perhaps matching TRBD1 (6 bases). V lost 2 bases and J 6 bases, leaving 19 bases between the germline ends. The CDR3 covers 16 residues. Germline V gene lookup returns CDR1 ENHRY and CDR2 SYGVKD. CDR3 in amino acids: CAISEKKKPGEDGYTF. In DNA form, the CDR3 reads TGTGCCATCAGTGAGAAGAAGAAACCAGGGGAGGATGGCTACACCTTC.

The V gene is TRBV28, the J gene TRBJ2-7; D might be TRBD1 (6 bases). Between the trimmed V and J ends, which lost 5 bases and 5 bases, there was a span of 16 bases. This CDR3 has 14 amino acids. Germline CDR1 is MDHEN and CDR2 is SYDVKM. In DNA, the CDR3 is TGTGCCAGCAGTCCCCCTACAGGGATCAACGAGCAGTACTTC. It translates to CASSPPTGINEQYF.

The chain recombines TRBV2 with TRBJ2-5; D may match TRBD1 or TRBD2 (6 bases each). The V end was cut by 6 bases, the J end by 3 bases, with 14 bases between. The CDR3 spans 14 residues. The germline gives CDR1 SNHLY, CDR2 FYNNEI. The CDR3 sequence: CASRGTWGEETQYF. In nucleotides, the CDR3 is TGTGCCAGCAGAGGGACATGGGGGGAAGAGACCCAGTACTTC. Looking up the rest from reference TRBV2 and TRBJ2-5 gives the full variable domain: EPEVTQTPSHQVTQMGQEVILRCVPISNHLYFYWYRQILGQKVEFLVSFYNNEISEKSEIFDDQFSVERPDGSNFTLKIRSTKLEDSAMYFCASRGTWGEETQYFGPGTRLLVL.

J is TRBJ2-7 and V is TRBV20-1; TRBD1 agrees at 12 bases. The CDR3 runs 14 residues. V trimming: 6 bases; J trimming: 4 bases; junction bases outside the gene matches: 7. The germline gives CDR1 DFQATT, CDR2 SNEGSKA (reference sequence). The CDR3, as DNA: TGCAGTGCAAAAGGGACAGGGGGCATGTACGAGCAGTACTTC. Translation: CSAKGTGGMYEQYF.

This chain uses TRBV7-2 with TRBJ2-5, with D possibly TRBD2 on 6 matching bases. The J call may be incorrect, as the DNA end agrees better with TRBJ2-7. CDR1 is SGHTA and CDR2 is FQGNSA in the germline V gene. The CDR3 sequence is 14 residues long. The CDR3 DNA follows: TGTGCCAGCAGCTTAGACACGGGACTCTACGAGCAGTACTTC. Amino acids: CASSLDTGLYEQYF.

This chain uses TRBV24-1 with TRBJ2-7, with D hard to call. Germline loops: CDR1 KGHDR, CDR2 SFDVKD. The ends were cut back, 4 bases at V and 3 bases at J, with 9 bases in the middle. The CDR3 is made up of 13 amino acids. The CDR3, as DNA: TGTGCCACCAGTGAAGGGAATTTCTACGAGCAGTACTTC. It translates to CATSEGNFYEQYF.

To note about this clonotype: This may be a read error, as it is one base from a much larger clone. Written as DNA, the CDR3 is TGTGCCAGCAACCCGACAGGGGCCTACGAGCAGTACTTC. Amino acid sequence: CASNPTGAYEQYF. The chain carries TRBV28 and TRBJ2-7; 8 bases are shared with TRBD1. The junction had 4 bases not matched to a gene; V was cut back by 7 bases and J by 2 bases. Per the germline V gene, CDR1 is MDHEN and CDR2 is SYDVKM. The CDR3 contains 13 residues.

The chain links TRBV29-1 to TRBJ1-2, with 12 positions matching TRBD1. The V segment lost 6 bases and the J segment 7 bases; nucleotides outside the gene matches: 3. CDR3 size: 12 residues. CDR1 is SQVTM, CDR2 ANQGSEA, per germline. Here the CDR3 reads CSVGTGGSGYTF. CDR3 DNA: TGCAGCGTGGGGACAGGGGGCTCTGGCTACACCTTC.

The chain links TRBV3-1 to TRBJ2-7; D not resolved. The CDR3 totals 15 residues. V was pared by 1 base and J by 1 base, with 11 bases between. Germline V CDR1 and CDR2: LGHDT, YNNKEL (reference sequence). CDR3 nucleotides: TGTGCCAGCAGCCAAGGGTACAGCCTTTCCTACGAGCAGTACTTC. It codes for CASSQGYSLSYEQYF.

V and J are TRBV10-3 and TRBJ2-3; D unresolved. Between the trimmed V and J ends, which lost 3 bases and 11 bases, there was a span of 15 bases. This CDR3 spans 13 amino acids. The germline CDR1 and CDR2 sequences are ENHRY and SYGVKD. Here the CDR3 DNA reads TGTGCCATCAGTGAACGATTAAACTTTGGGCAGTATTTT. Protein product: CAISERLNFGQYF.

This sequence joins TRBV3-1 and TRBJ1-2; D ambiguous. This CDR3 is built from 12 residues. V gave up 0 bases and J gave up 4 bases, with 3 bases separating them. Germline V CDR1 and CDR2: LGHDT, YNNKEL (reference sequence). Here the CDR3 reads CASSQDVYGYTF. Here the CDR3 DNA reads TGTGCCAGCAGCCAAGATGTCTATGGCTACACCTTC.

This chain links TRBV7-9 with TRBJ2-3, with D unclear. CDR3 size: 15 residues. Trimming pared 2 bases from V and 2 bases from J, leaving 11 bases between. Germline V lookup: CDR1 SEHNR, CDR2 FQNEAQ (reference sequence). The CDR3 reads CASSLSTKTTDTQYF. As DNA, the CDR3 is TGTGCCAGCAGCTTATCCACTAAAACCACAGATACGCAGTATTTT.

This clonotype was detected only a few times. The rearrangement uses TRBV6-2 or TRBV6-3 and TRBJ2-1; TRBD2 is a possible D gene (6 bases). V was clipped by 4 bases and J by 3 bases, with 7 bases between them. Looked up from germline, CDR1 is MNHEY and CDR2 is SVGEGT. This CDR3 contains 13 residues. The CDR3 sequence is CASSWGLYNEQFF. For the CDR3, the DNA is TGTGCCAGCAGTTGGGGACTCTACAATGAGCAGTTCTTC.